This T cell receptor (beta chain) was sequenced for a study of tumor and adjacent non-tumor tissue in lung cancer. Study in general: Patients were aged roughly 31 to 76, 10 men and about five women, stage I to III.

A modified ARM-PCR protocol with three rounds of nested PCR amplified TCRbeta. MiXCR, run by TCRdb on the multiplex PCR reads, gives a single entry per CDR3 protein. The table includes about 67,000 distinct CDR3 sequences, more than 75% detected once. Study-wide results and limits: Top 100 clones took a larger repertoire share in normal lung. Significantly higher TCR diversity was found in tumor than normal lung.

As for this clonotype: What it binds is not known.

Germline V lookup: CDR1 SGHAT, CDR2 FQDESV (reference sequence). The CDR3 extends over 15 amino acids. The template was RNA from unsorted bulk tissue. Distant lung tissue was collected more than 3 cm away from the tumor edge. The source is a man in his fifties or sixties with non-small cell lung cancer. Specimen: distant non-tumor lung tissue. This rearrangement joins TRBV11-1 to TRBJ2-1, with no clear D. The assigned J gene may be wrong: the sequence end matches TRBJ2-7 better. The CDR3 nucleotides read TGTGCCAGCAGCTTCGACACCTACAGCACTAATGAGCAGTACTTC. It specifies CASSFDTYSTNEQYF.